This T cell receptor beta chain came from a study of OX40 agonist ivuxolimab in advanced cancers. Background for the entire study: Ivuxolimab was a fully human IgG2 agonistic monoclonal antibody targeting the costimulatory receptor OX40 (CD134). Intravenous ivuxolimab was administered to patients every 2 weeks at six dose levels: 0.01, 0.1, 0.3, 1.5, 3 and 10 mg/kg. Among the roughly 52 dose-escalation patients, roughly 20 had hepatocellular carcinoma, roughly 15 melanoma, 9 renal cell carcinoma and 9 head and neck cancer. In the dose-escalation cohort, more than 75% of patients were male, and the mean age was approximately 60 years, with a range of 23 to 79. Patients were allowed to have had prior anti-PD-1, anti-PD-L1 or anti-CTLA-4 therapy, and about 40% of the dose-escalation patients had been treated with checkpoint inhibitors. Partial responses occurred in three dose-escalation patients, of whom one had hepatocellular carcinoma and two had cutaneous melanoma. Peripheral TCRbeta sequencing was intended to test whether TCR sequence diversity was altered and clonal T-cell expansion was caused by ivuxolimab. The paper describes the monotherapy dose-escalation part (N = 52 patients) of the phase I trial of ivuxolimab. Results the study describes overall, beyond this receptor: Low levels of normalized T-cell clonal expansion were also shown by some nonresponding patients. At doses of 0.1 to 3.0 mg/kg, clonal expansion of both CD4+ and CD8+ blood T cells was observed from baseline to week 6. In the 0.1-3.0 mg/kg groups, partial responders were among the patients with the lowest normalized peripheral clonal expansion, particularly in CD8+ T cells. After ivuxolimab, expanded clones were on average more numerous among CD8+ T cells than among CD4+ T cells. Antigen specificity was not determined for the clonally expanded peripheral T cells.

A word on this clone: Its antigen specificity is not known. The record has no base qualities; no much larger clone is one base away.

To sequence the TCRbeta CDR3 region, genomic DNA was isolated from the sorted cells. The immunoSEQ Assay was used to sequence the TCRbeta CDR3 regions. TCRdb provides this immuneACCESS table in a form limited to in-frame rearrangements. Some clones are lacking; in checked studies, under half of them reflect an unresolved V gene, and why the rest are absent is not known. The sample contains about 50,000 clones, 85% of them found a single time. Under 3.5% of the sample rests with the top ten. Patients with a history of autoimmune disease or receiving systemic immunosuppression were excluded from the trial. Peripheral blood for TCR sequencing was collected from all dose cohorts at baseline, on cycle 4 day 1, and on cycle 7 day 1. The samples were drawn from a first-in-human, open-label, multicenter phase I dose-escalation trial of ivuxolimab. The trial enrolled adults with locally advanced or metastatic head and neck squamous cell, hepatocellular, melanoma or renal cell carcinoma. Before TCR sequencing, CD4+ T cells and CD8+ T cells were sorted from peripheral blood as separate populations.

Spanning cysteine to phenylalanine, the CDR3 consists of 15 amino acids. Only the CDR3 part of the read is kept: 45 bases, read in frame from the first base. Cut back by 5 bases and 1 base, the V and J ends lie 14 bases apart. Via the germline V gene, CDR1 is SGHTA and CDR2 FQGNSA. This sequence originates from an adult with an advanced solid tumor such as melanoma, head and neck, liver or kidney cancer. Material: CD4+ or CD8+ T cells sorted from blood, obtained in a trial of the OX40 agonist ivuxolimab. The chain is made from TRBV7-2 and TRBJ1-1; the D segment cannot be called with confidence. The nucleotide sequence reads TGTGCCAGCAGCCCCGAATTGCTCCGGAACACTGAAGCTTTCTTT. It translates as CASSPELLRNTEAFF.